Given below is one T cell receptor beta chain in context. Its antigen is unknown. The data derive from a study of T-cell memory formation after mild COVID-19. Study results and limitations: Among contracting clones, CD4+ were mainly CM/EM and CD8+ enriched in EMRA. The authors left the SARS-CoV-2 specificity of second-wave clones peaking on day 37 unconfirmed.

Trimming shortened V by 0 bases and J by 4 bases, and 21 bases separated the two germline ends. The CDR3 length is 17 residues. Per germline, CDR1 DFQATT and CDR2 SNEGSKA (reference sequence). TCRdb re-derived calls from the 5' RACE reads in MiXCR, one entry per CDR3 protein. The data show a few hundred thousand distinct CDR3 sequences, over 15% seen once. This sequence originates from a man between 18 and 35 years old who had mild COVID-19 (a few samples of this study predate the infection). Cell type and time point are not known. V is TRBV20-1 and J is TRBJ1-2; D is uncertain. The specimen sequenced was PBMCs or a T cell subset sorted from them (not recorded which). Written as DNA, the CDR3 is TGCAGTGCTAGAGACCTGGAGGACGGCCGTTCGGTCTATGGCTACACCTTC. Translation: CSARDLEDGRSVYGYTF.